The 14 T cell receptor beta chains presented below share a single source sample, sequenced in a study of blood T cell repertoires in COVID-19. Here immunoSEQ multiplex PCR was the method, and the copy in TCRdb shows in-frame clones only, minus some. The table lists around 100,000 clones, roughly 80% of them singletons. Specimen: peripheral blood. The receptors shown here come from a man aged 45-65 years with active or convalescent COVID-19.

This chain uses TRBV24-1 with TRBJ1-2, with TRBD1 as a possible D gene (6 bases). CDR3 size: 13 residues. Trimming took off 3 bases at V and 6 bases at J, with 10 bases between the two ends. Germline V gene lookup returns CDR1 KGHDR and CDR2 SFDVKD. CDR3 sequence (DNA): TGTGCCACCAGTGATACAGGGTGGGATGGCTACACCTTC. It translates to CATSDTGWDGYTF.

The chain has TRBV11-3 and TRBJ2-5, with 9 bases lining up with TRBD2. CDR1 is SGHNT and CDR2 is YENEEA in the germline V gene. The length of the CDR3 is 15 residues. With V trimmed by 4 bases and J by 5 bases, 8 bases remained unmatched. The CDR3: CASSWRDSGSETQYF. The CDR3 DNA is TGTGCCAGCAGCTGGAGGGATAGCGGGAGTGAGACCCAGTACTTC.

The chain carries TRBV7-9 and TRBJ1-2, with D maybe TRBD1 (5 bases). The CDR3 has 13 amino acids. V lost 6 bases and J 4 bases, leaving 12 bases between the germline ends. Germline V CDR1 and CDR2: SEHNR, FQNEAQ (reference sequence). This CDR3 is CASSSDGGYGYTF. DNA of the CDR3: TGTGCCAGCAGTTCGGACGGGGGCTATGGCTACACCTTC.

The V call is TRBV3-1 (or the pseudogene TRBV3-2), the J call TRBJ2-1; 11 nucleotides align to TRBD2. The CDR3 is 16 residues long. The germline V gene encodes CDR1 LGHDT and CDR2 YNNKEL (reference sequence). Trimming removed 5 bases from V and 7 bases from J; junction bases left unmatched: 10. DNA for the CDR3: TGTGCCAGCAGCGCGAATATAGCGGGAGGGGGAAATGAGCAGTTCTTC. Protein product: CASSANIAGGGNEQFF.

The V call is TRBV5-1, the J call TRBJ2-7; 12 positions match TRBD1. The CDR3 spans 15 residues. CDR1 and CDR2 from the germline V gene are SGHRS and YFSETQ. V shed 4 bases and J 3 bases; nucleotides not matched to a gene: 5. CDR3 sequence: CASSPGTGGNYEQYF. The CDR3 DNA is TGCGCCAGCAGCCCTGGGACAGGGGGCAACTACGAGCAGTACTTC.

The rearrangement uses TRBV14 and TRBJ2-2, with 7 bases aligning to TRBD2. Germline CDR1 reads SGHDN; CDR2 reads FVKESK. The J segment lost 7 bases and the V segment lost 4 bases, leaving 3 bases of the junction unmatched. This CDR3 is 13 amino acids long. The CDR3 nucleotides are TGTGCCAGCAGCCCCCGGGGGGACGGGGAGCTGTTTTTT. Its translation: CASSPRGDGELFF.

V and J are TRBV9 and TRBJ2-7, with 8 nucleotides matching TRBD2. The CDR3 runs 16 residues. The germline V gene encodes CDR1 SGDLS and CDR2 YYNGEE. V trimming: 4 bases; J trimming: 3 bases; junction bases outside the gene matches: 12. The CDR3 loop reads CASSPGGSGNFYEQYF. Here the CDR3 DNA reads TGTGCCAGCAGCCCCGGCGGTAGCGGGAACTTCTACGAGCAGTACTTC.

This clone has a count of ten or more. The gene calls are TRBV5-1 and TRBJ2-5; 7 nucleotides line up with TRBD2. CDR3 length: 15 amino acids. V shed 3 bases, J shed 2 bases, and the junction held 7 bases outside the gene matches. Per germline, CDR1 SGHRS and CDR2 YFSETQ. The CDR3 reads CASSSLAARQETQYF. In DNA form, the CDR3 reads TGCGCCAGCAGCTCTCTAGCGGCCCGGCAAGAGACCCAGTACTTC. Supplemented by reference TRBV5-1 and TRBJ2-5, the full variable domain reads KAGVTQTPRYLIKTRGQQVTLSCSPISGHRSVSWYQQTPGQGLQFLFEYFSETQRNKGNFPGRFSGRQFSNSRSEMNVSTLELGDSALYLCASSSLAARQETQYFGPGTRLLVL.

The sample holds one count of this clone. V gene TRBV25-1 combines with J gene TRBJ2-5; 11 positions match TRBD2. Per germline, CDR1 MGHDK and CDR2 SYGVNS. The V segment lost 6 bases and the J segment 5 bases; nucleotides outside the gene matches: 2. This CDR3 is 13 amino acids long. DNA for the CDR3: TGTGCCAGCAGAACTAGCGGGAGTGAGACCCAGTACTTC. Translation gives CASRTSGSETQYF.

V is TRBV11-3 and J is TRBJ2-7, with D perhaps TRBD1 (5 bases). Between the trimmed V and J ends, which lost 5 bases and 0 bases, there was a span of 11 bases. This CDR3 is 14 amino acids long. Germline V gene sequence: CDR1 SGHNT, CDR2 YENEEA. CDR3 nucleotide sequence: TGTGCCAGCAGCCTTGGACAAAGCTCCTACGAGCAGTACTTC. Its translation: CASSLGQSSYEQYF.

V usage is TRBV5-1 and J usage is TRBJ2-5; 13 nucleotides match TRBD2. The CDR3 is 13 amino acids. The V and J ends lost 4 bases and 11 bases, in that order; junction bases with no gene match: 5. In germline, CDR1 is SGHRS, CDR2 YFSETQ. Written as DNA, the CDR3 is TGCGCCAGCAGCCCCGGACTAGCGGGAGTACAGTACTTC. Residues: CASSPGLAGVQYF.

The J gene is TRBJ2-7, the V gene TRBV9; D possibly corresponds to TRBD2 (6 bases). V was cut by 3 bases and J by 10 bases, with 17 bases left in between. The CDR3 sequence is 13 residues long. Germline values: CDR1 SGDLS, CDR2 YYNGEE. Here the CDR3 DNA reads TGTGCCAGCAGCGCAGACGGTAGCGGTCCCCAGTACTTC. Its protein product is CASSADGSGPQYF.

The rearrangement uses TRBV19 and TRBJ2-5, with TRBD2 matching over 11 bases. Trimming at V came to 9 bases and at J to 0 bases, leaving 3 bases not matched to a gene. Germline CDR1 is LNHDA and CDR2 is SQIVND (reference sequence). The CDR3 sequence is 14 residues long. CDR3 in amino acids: CASRLAGNQETQYF. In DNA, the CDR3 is TGTGCCAGCCGACTAGCGGGAAACCAAGAGACCCAGTACTTC. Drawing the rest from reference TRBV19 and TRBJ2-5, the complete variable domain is DGGITQSPKYLFRKEGQNVTLSCEQNLNHDAMYWYRQDPGQGLRLIYYSQIVNDFQKGDIAEGYSVSREKKESFPLTVTSAQKNPTAFYLCASRLAGNQETQYFGPGTRLLVL.

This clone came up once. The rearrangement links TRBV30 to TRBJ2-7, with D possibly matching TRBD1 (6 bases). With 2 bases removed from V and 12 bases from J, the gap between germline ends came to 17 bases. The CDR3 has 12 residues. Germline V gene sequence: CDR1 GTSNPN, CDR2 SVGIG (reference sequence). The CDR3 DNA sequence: TGTGCCTGGAGTCTTACAGGGCCCCGATTGTACTTC. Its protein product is CAWSLTGPRLYF. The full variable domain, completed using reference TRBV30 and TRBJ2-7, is SQTIHQWPATLVQPVGSPLSLECTVEGTSNPNLYWYRQAAGRGLQLLFYSVGIGQISSEVPQNLSASRPQDRQFILSSKKLLLSDSGFYLCAWSLTGPRLYFGPGTRLTVT.